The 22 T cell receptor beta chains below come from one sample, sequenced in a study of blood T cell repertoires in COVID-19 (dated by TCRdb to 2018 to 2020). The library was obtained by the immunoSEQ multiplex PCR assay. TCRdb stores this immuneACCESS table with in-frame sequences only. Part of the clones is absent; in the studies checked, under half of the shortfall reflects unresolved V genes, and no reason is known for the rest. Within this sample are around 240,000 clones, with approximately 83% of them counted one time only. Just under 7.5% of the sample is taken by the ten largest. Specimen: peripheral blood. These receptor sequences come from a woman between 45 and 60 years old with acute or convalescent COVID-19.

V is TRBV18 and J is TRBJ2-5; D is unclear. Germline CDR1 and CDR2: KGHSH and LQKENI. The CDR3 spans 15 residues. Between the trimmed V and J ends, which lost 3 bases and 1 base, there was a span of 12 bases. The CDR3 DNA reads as TGTGCCAGCTCACCTCGCGGTTTGGCCCAAGAGACCCAGTACTTC. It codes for CASSPRGLAQETQYF.

The CDR3: CASSQSQRGNTEAFF. DNA of the CDR3: TGTGCCAGCAGCCAGAGCCAAAGGGGGAACACTGAAGCTTTCTTT. V is TRBV3-1 (or the pseudogene TRBV3-2) and J is TRBJ1-1; D is perhaps TRBD1 (5 bases). The CDR3 is 15 residues long. Per the germline V gene, CDR1 is LGHDT and CDR2 is YNNKEL (reference sequence). Trimming shortened V by 3 bases and J by 1 base, and 12 bases separated the two germline ends.

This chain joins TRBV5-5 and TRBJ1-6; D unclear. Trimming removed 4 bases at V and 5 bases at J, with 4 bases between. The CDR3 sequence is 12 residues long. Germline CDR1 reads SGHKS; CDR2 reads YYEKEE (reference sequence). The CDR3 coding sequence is TGTGCCAGCAGCCGTGATAATTCACCCCTCCACTTT. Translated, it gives CASSRDNSPLHF.

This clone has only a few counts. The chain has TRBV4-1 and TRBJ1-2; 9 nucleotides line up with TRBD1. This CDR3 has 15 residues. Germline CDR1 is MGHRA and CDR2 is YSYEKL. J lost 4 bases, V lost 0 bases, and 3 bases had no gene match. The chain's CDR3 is CASSQDQGQGYGYTF. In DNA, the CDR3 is TGCGCCAGCAGCCAAGATCAGGGACAGGGCTATGGCTACACCTTC.

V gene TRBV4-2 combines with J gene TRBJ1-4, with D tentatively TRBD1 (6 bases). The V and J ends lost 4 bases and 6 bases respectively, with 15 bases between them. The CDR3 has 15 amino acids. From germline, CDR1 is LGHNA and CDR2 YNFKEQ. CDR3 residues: CASSRPTQGDEKLFF. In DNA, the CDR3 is TGTGCCAGCAGCCGCCCGACACAGGGAGATGAAAAACTGTTTTTT.

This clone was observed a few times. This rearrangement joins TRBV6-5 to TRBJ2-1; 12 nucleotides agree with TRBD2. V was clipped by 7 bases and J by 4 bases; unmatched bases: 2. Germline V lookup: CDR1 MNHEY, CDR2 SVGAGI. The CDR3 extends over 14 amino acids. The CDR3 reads CASTTSGGYNEQFF. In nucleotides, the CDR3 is TGTGCCAGCACAACTAGCGGGGGGTACAATGAGCAGTTCTTC.

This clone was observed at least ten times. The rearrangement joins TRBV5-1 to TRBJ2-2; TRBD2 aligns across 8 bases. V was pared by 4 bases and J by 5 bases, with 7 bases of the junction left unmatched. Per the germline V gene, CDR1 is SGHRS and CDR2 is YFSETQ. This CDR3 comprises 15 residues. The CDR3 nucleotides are TGCGCCAGCAGCCCCGGGGTAGCGGGAACCGGGGAGCTGTTTTTT. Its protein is CASSPGVAGTGELFF.

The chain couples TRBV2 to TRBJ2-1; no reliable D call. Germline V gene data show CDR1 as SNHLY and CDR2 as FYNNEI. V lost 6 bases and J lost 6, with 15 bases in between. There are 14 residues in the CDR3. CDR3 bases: TGTGCCAGCAGACCGCTTCCTATGAGCAATGAGCAGTTCTTC. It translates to CASRPLPMSNEQFF.

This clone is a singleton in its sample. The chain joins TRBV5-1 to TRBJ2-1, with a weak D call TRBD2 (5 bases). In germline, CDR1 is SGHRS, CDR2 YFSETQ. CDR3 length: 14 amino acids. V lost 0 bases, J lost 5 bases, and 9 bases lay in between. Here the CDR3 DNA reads TGCGCCAGCAGCTTGGGACTACAGAACAATGAGCAGTTCTTC. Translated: CASSLGLQNNEQFF.

This CDR3 is CASSQEGSRVGEKLFF. DNA for the CDR3: TGCGCCAGCAGCCAAGAGGGTAGCAGGGTGGGGGAAAAACTGTTTTTT. The V gene is TRBV4-1, the J gene TRBJ1-4; TRBD1 is a possible D gene (5 bases). Looked up from germline, CDR1 is MGHRA and CDR2 is YSYEKL. Trimming removed 0 bases from V and 8 bases from J, with 16 bases in between. The CDR3 spans 16 residues.

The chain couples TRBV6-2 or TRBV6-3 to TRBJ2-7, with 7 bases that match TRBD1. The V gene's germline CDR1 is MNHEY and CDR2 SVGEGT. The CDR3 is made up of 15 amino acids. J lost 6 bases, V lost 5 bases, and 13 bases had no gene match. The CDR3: CASSTARQGTGEQYF. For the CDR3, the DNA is TGTGCCAGCAGTACCGCCAGACAGGGAACAGGCGAGCAGTACTTC.

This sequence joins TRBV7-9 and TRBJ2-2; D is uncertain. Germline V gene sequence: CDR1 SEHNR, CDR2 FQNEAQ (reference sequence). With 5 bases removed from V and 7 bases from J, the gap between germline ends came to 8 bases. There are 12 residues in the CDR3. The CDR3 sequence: CASSIGVGELFF. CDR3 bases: TGTGCCAGCAGCATTGGAGTCGGGGAGCTGTTTTTT.

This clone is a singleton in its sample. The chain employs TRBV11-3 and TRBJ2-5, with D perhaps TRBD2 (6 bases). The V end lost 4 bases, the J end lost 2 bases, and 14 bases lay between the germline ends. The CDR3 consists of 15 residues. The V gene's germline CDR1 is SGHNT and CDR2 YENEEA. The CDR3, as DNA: TGTGCCAGCAGCTCCCGGGACTCCAGACAAGAGACCCAGTACTTC. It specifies CASSSRDSRQETQYF.

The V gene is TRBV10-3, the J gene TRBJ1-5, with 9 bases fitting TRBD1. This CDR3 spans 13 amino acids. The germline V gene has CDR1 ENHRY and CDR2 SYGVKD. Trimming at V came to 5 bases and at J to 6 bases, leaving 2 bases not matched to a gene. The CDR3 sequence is CAISRDRAQPQHF. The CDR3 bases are TGTGCCATCAGTCGGGACAGGGCTCAGCCCCAGCATTTT.

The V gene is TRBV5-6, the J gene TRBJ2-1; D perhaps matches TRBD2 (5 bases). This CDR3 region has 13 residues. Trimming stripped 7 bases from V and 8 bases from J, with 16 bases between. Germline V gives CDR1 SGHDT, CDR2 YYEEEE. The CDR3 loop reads CASLLLLEDEQFF. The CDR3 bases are TGTGCCAGCTTACTACTACTAGAGGATGAGCAGTTCTTC.

The CDR3 DNA follows: TGCGCCAGCAGCTTGGATCCGTTCTTTGAGCAGTTCTTC. Its protein is CASSLDPFFEQFF. The rearrangement uses TRBV5-1 and TRBJ2-1; no firm D call. Germline V gene data show CDR1 as SGHRS and CDR2 as YFSETQ. Trimming stripped 0 bases from V and 9 bases from J, with 10 bases between. This CDR3 is built from 13 residues. Complete variable domain (other parts from reference TRBV5-1 and TRBJ2-1): KAGVTQTPRYLIKTRGQQVTLSCSPISGHRSVSWYQQTPGQGLQFLFEYFSETQRNKGNFPGRFSGRQFSNSRSEMNVSTLELGDSALYLCASSLDPFFEQFFGPGTRLTVL.

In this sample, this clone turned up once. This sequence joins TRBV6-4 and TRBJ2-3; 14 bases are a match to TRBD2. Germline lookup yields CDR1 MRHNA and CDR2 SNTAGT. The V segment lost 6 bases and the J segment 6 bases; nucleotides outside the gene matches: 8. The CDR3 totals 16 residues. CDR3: CASSGTSGSRRDTQYF. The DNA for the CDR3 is TGTGCCAGCAGCGGGACTAGCGGGAGTAGAAGGGATACGCAGTATTTT.

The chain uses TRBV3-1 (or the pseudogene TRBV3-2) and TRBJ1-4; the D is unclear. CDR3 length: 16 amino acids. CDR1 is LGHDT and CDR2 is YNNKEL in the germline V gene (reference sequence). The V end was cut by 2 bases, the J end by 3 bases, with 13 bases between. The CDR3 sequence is CASSQLPGTANEKLFF. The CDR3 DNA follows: TGTGCCAGCAGCCAACTCCCCGGTACTGCTAATGAAAAACTGTTTTTT.

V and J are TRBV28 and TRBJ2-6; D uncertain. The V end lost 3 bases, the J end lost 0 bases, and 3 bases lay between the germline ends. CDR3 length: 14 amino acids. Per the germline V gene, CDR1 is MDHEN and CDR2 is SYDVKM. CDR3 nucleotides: TGTGCCAGCAGTTTCCTCTCTGGGGCCAACGTCCTGACTTTC. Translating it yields CASSFLSGANVLTF.

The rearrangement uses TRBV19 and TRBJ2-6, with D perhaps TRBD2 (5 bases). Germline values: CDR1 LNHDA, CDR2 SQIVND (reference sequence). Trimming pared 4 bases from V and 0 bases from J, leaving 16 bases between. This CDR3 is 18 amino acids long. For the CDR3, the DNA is TGTGCCAGTAGTACGGGAACCCAATGGGACTCTGGGGCCAACGTCCTGACTTTC. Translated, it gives CASSTGTQWDSGANVLTF.

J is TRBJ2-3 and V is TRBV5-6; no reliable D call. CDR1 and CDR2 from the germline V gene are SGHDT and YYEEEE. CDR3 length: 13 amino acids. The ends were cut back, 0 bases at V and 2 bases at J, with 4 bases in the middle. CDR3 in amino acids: CASSLVATDTQYF. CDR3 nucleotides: TGTGCCAGCAGCTTGGTGGCCACAGATACGCAGTATTTT.

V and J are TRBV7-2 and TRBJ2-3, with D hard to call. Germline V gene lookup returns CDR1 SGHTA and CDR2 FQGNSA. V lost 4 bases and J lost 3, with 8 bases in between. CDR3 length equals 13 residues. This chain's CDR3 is CASSSQMTDTQYF. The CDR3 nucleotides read TGTGCCAGCAGCTCACAGATGACAGATACGCAGTATTTT.